This T cell receptor (beta chain) was recovered during a study of T-cell memory formation after mild COVID-19. Study-wide background: TCR clusters mostly belonged to single donors. Study findings and constraints: The study found contracting CD4+ clones mainly in CM and EM and contracting CD8+ clones in EMRA.

TCRdb re-derived calls from the 5' RACE reads in MiXCR, one entry per CDR3 protein. The table includes tens of thousands of distinct CDR3 sequences, about 13% detected once. This clonotype was seen a few times. Its target is not known. Sequenced: PBMCs or a T cell subset sorted from them (not recorded which). This receptor was identified in an adult woman who had mild COVID-19 (a few samples of this study predate the infection). Cell type and time point are not known.

The CDR3 DNA follows: TGTGCCAGCAGCATCCCGACAGGGAGGCACGAGCAGTACTTC. Its protein product is CASSIPTGRHEQYF. The chain is built from TRBV7-8 and TRBJ2-7, with a weak D call TRBD1 (7 bases). There are 14 residues in the CDR3. Germline V lookup: CDR1 SGHVS, CDR2 FQNEAQ. Trimming took 5 bases from V and 5 from J, leaving 16 bases between them.